The present entry profiles one TCR beta chain with its context. Antigen: not known. The data are from a study of CD8+ T cells in alopecia areata. RNA was extracted and reverse transcribed into cDNA as the sequencing template. Measured with immunoSEQ multiplex PCR; TCRdb has only the in-frame clones, and not every one. The repertoire holds 180,000 or so clones, with around half as singletons. Study observations and caveats: Having just one nonresponder leaves the connection between baseline CD8+ expansion and response unresolved.

The length of the CDR3 is 12 residues. Germline loops: CDR1 SGHAT, CDR2 FQNNGV. Trimming shortened V by 2 bases and J by 6 bases, and 5 bases separated the two germline ends. The treatment denotes: oral pan-JAK inhibitor, 5-10 mg twice daily. T lymphocytes (CD4+ and CD8+) were sorted from PBMCs. The chain joins TRBV11-2 to TRBJ2-1; D unresolved. The material sequenced was CD8+ T cells sorted from blood, taken at week 24, from a patient treated with tofacitinib. The receptor was isolated from a human donor with alopecia areata. The CDR3 spells CASSLSPNEQFF. CDR3 nucleotide sequence: TGTGCCAGCAGCTTAAGCCCCAATGAGCAGTTCTTC.